The clone carrying this T cell receptor beta chain occurred a few times. This sample was included in a study of response to subunit inactivated influenza vaccine. TCRdb re-analysed the RT-PCR reads in MiXCR, keeping a single row per CDR3 protein. The sample lists around 200,000 distinct CDR3 sequences, approximately 12% occurring once. This CDR3 has 15 amino acids. The V end lost 2 bases, the J end lost 0 bases, and 12 bases lay between the germline ends. The germline CDR1 and CDR2 sequences are SGHTS and YDEGEE. The same sample was also studied in work on T cells expressing NK-cell markers. That work contributes: The cDNA for TCR beta came from 5'RACE template switching with UMIs.

The TCR comes from a man aged 45-60 years who received an inactivated influenza vaccine. The starting material was CD8+ T cells sorted from PBMCs, obtained about 12 days after vaccination. The gene calls are TRBV5-8 and TRBJ2-7; a possible D gene is TRBD2 (5 bases). The CDR3 here is CASSFLALSSYEQYF. The CDR3, as DNA: TGTGCCAGCAGCTTTTTAGCGCTTAGCTCCTACGAGCAGTACTTC. Combining the CDR3 with reference TRBV5-8 and TRBJ2-7 gives the whole variable domain EAGVTQSPTHLIKTRGQQATLRCSPISGHTSVYWYQQALGLGLQFLLWYDEGEERNRGNFPPRFSGRQFPNYSSELNVNALELEDSALYLCASSFLALSSYEQYFGPGTRLTVT.